A selection of T cell receptor beta chains follows, all from one sample in a study of T cell responses to AZD1222 COVID-19 vaccine. TCRdb's copy holds only in-frame clones and misses some; the assay was immunoSEQ multiplex PCR. Of nearly 35,000 clones in the sample, about 80% are singletons; the top ten hold about 4%. Material: peripheral blood, obtained 28 days after the second AZD1222 dose. The receptors originated from an adult who received the AZD1222 COVID-19 vaccine. CDR3s include the opening cysteine and the closing phenylalanine or tryptophan. The D gene is left open where the match is weak. The size entry is marked missing in some rows and otherwise reads once, few, many or a size class.

CDR3: CASSPPADGSYEQYF
DNA: TGTGCCAGCAGCCCCCCGGCCGACGGCTCCTACGAGCAGTACTTC
D: .
V: TRBV7-8
size: few
J: TRBJ2-7

CDR3: CAISGDNQPQHF
DNA: TGTGCCATCAGTGGGGACAATCAGCCCCAGCATTTT
D: .
V: TRBV10-3
size: .
J: TRBJ1-5

CDR3: CASSPAEWGEQYF
DNA: TGTGCCAGCAGCCCCGCCGAGTGGGGCGAGCAGTACTTC
D: .
V: TRBV7-9
size: .
J: TRBJ2-7

CDR3: CVSSQVVFGCPLGDQPQHF
DNA: TGTGTCAGCAGCCAAGTGGTATTTGGATGTCCCCTTGGCGATCAGCCCCAGCATTTT
D: .
V: TRBV3-1/TRBV3-2
size: .
J: TRBJ1-5

CDR3: CASSLGTLEGVYGYTF
DNA: TGTGCCAGCAGCTTAGGGACCCTTGAGGGGGTCTATGGCTACACCTTC
D: .
V: TRBV7-8
size: .
J: TRBJ1-2

CDR3: CASARDGYNEQFF
DNA: TGCGCCAGCGCCCGGGACGGATACAATGAGCAGTTCTTC
D: .
V: TRBV5-1
size: .
J: TRBJ2-1

CDR3: CASTDSDWGEQFF
DNA: TGTGCCAGCACCGACAGCGATTGGGGTGAGCAGTTCTTC
D: .
V: TRBV11-3
size: .
J: TRBJ2-1

CDR3: CAISGLGQPQHF
DNA: TGTGCCATCAGTGGTTTAGGTCAGCCCCAGCATTTT
D: .
V: TRBV10-3
size: .
J: TRBJ1-5

CDR3: CASSSSGGIGGYTF
DNA: TGTGCCAGCAGCTCCTCGGGGGGCATAGGTGGCTACACCTTC
D: .
V: TRBV9
size: .
J: TRBJ1-2

CDR3: CASSIGTGRPEAFF
DNA: TGTGCCAGTAGTATCGGGACGGGAAGGCCTGAAGCTTTCTTT
D: .
V: TRBV19
size: .
J: TRBJ1-1

CDR3: CASSTGDSINQPQHF
DNA: TGTGCCAGTAGTACCGGAGACAGCATCAATCAGCCCCAGCATTTT
D: .
V: TRBV19
size: once
J: TRBJ1-5

CDR3: CASRRTTNTGELFF
DNA: TGTGCCAGCAGACGGACAACGAACACCGGGGAGCTGTTTTTT
D: .
V: TRBV6-5
size: .
J: TRBJ2-2

CDR3: CASSYSGQLQGTQHF
DNA: TGTGCCAGCAGTTACAGTGGGCAGCTCCAGGGTACGCAGCATTTT
D: .
V: TRBV6-5
size: .
J: TRBJ1-5

CDR3: CASSPPTHNRGPSYGYTF
DNA: TGTGCCAGCAGTCCGCCAACACACAACAGGGGACCGAGCTATGGCTACACCTTC
D: TRBD1
V: TRBV6-2/TRBV6-3
size: .
J: TRBJ1-2

CDR3: CASSQGNNNSPLHF
DNA: TGTGCCAGCAGCCAAGGGAATAATAATTCACCCCTCCACTTT
D: .
V: TRBV3-1/TRBV3-2
size: .
J: TRBJ1-6

CDR3: CASSESGRTYEQYF
DNA: TGCGCCAGCAGTGAGTCCGGCAGAACCTACGAGCAGTACTTC
D: .
V: TRBV10-1
size: .
J: TRBJ2-7

CDR3: CASSPGTDRLHF
DNA: TGTGCCAGCAGCCCGGGGACAGATCGCCTCCACTTT
D: TRBD1
V: TRBV6-5
size: .
J: TRBJ1-6

CDR3: CATSDWGTEAFF
DNA: TGTGCCACCAGTGATTGGGGCACTGAAGCTTTCTTT
D: .
V: TRBV24-1
size: .
J: TRBJ1-1

CDR3: CASSLAVRDRARGYTF
DNA: TGTGCCAGCAGCTTAGCCGTCCGGGACAGGGCGAGGGGCTACACCTTC
D: TRBD1
V: TRBV7-2
size: .
J: TRBJ1-2

CDR3: CASSPSGTGIAGHF
DNA: TGTGCCAGCAGCCCCTCCGGGACAGGGATTGCAGGCCACTTC
D: TRBD1
V: TRBV11-2
size: few
J: TRBJ2-7

CDR3: CSAPATGLTDTQYF
DNA: TGCAGCGCCCCAGCGACAGGGTTAACAGATACGCAGTATTTT
D: TRBD1
V: TRBV29-1
size: .
J: TRBJ2-3

CDR3: CASSPMGGTLAHEQYF
DNA: TGTGCCAGCTCACCAATGGGGGGTACGCTCGCCCACGAGCAGTACTTC
D: .
V: TRBV18
size: .
J: TRBJ2-7

CDR3: CASSQEGGRVRSPLHF
DNA: TGCGCCAGCAGCCAAGAGGGGGGGCGCGTGAGATCACCCCTCCACTTT
D: .
V: TRBV4-1
size: .
J: TRBJ1-6

CDR3: CASSATSVPKNIQYF
DNA: TGTGCCAGCAGCGCGACTAGCGTACCCAAAAACATTCAGTACTTC
D: TRBD2
V: TRBV9
size: .
J: TRBJ2-4

CDR3: CASSTAPEYHGAFF
DNA: TGTGCCAGTAGTACTGCACCTGAGTACCACGGAGCTTTCTTT
D: .
V: TRBV19
size: .
J: TRBJ1-1

CDR3: CASSLDPGGINIQYF
DNA: TGTGCCAGCAGCTTAGACCCAGGGGGTATTAACATTCAGTACTTC
D: TRBD1
V: TRBV7-2
size: .
J: TRBJ2-4

CDR3: CASSPRMGLGTEAFF
DNA: TGTGCCAGTAGTCCCCGAATGGGACTTGGCACTGAAGCTTTCTTT
D: .
V: TRBV19
size: .
J: TRBJ1-1

CDR3: CASSPTGGNQPQHF
DNA: TGCGCCAGCAGCCCGACAGGTGGCAATCAGCCCCAGCATTTT
D: .
V: TRBV5-1
size: .
J: TRBJ1-5

CDR3: CASREQASDPYGYTF
DNA: TGTGCCAGTAGAGAACAGGCGTCCGATCCATATGGCTACACCTTC
D: .
V: TRBV19
size: .
J: TRBJ1-2

CDR3: CASSESRRQETQYF
DNA: TGCGCCAGCAGTGAGTCCCGACGGCAAGAGACCCAGTACTTC
D: .
V: TRBV10-2
size: .
J: TRBJ2-5

CDR3: CASSLTTGSGNTIYF
DNA: TGTGCCAGCAGCTTGACGACAGGGTCTGGAAACACCATATATTTT
D: TRBD1
V: TRBV7-9
size: few
J: TRBJ1-3

CDR3: CASSLGQTGQTGELFF
DNA: TGTGCCAGCAGCTTGGGTCAGACAGGTCAAACCGGGGAGCTGTTTTTT
D: .
V: TRBV5-5
size: .
J: TRBJ2-2

CDR3: CASSVRRDTNEKLFF
DNA: TGTGCCAGCAGTGTCCGGAGGGATACAAATGAAAAACTGTTTTTT
D: .
V: TRBV2
size: .
J: TRBJ1-4

CDR3: CASSSQLPPYSNQPQHF
DNA: TGTGCCAGCAGCTCCCAACTCCCACCTTATAGCAATCAGCCCCAGCATTTT
D: .
V: TRBV7-4
size: .
J: TRBJ1-5

CDR3: CSVPQGARTDTQYF
DNA: TGCAGCGTACCGCAGGGGGCACGCACAGATACGCAGTATTTT
D: TRBD1
V: TRBV29-1
size: .
J: TRBJ2-3

CDR3: CASSLGLTRGGETQYF
DNA: TGTGCCAGCAGCTTAGGGTTGACTAGGGGGGGAGAGACCCAGTACTTC
D: .
V: TRBV7-2
size: once
J: TRBJ2-5

CDR3: CASSVSSSTEAFF
DNA: TGTGCCAGCAGCGTTAGTTCGAGCACTGAAGCTTTCTTT
D: .
V: TRBV9
size: .
J: TRBJ1-1

CDR3: CANRSGQTTDTQYF
DNA: TGTGCCAACAGGTCGGGACAGACCACAGATACGCAGTATTTT
D: TRBD1
V: TRBV7-2
size: .
J: TRBJ2-3

CDR3: CASSEDRLSNQPQHF
DNA: TGTGCCAGCAGTGAAGACAGACTTAGCAATCAGCCCCAGCATTTT
D: .
V: TRBV2
size: .
J: TRBJ1-5

CDR3: CASSFTPGTVSTNEQFF
DNA: TGTGCCAGCAGCTTCACACCCGGGACAGTATCTACCAATGAGCAGTTCTTC
D: TRBD1
V: TRBV7-8
size: once
J: TRBJ2-1

CDR3: CASSFGGGHGYTF
DNA: TGTGCCAGCAGTTTTGGGGGGGGCCATGGCTACACCTTC
D: .
V: TRBV12-3/TRBV12-4
size: .
J: TRBJ1-2

CDR3: CASSSQGGGYTF
DNA: TGTGCCAGCAGTTCACAGGGGGGAGGCTACACCTTC
D: TRBD1
V: TRBV6-5
size: few
J: TRBJ1-2

CDR3: CASSLMTDMNTEAFF
DNA: TGCGCCAGCAGCCTGATGACAGACATGAACACTGAAGCTTTCTTT
D: .
V: TRBV5-1
size: .
J: TRBJ1-1

CDR3: CASSYSNGNNEQFF
DNA: TGTGCCAGCAGTTACTCGAACGGTAACAATGAGCAGTTCTTC
D: .
V: TRBV6-6
size: few
J: TRBJ2-1

CDR3: CASSLPRTSGSEETQYF
DNA: TGCGCCAGCAGCTTACCCCGGACTAGCGGGAGTGAGGAGACCCAGTACTTC
D: TRBD2
V: TRBV5-1
size: .
J: TRBJ2-5

CDR3: CATSASPPGYGYTF
DNA: TGTGCCACCAGTGCGAGCCCCCCCGGCTATGGCTACACCTTC
D: .
V: TRBV24-1
size: .
J: TRBJ1-2

CDR3: CASSAVRTGELFF
DNA: TGTGCCAGCAGCGCGGTCCGCACCGGGGAGCTGTTTTTT
D: .
V: TRBV12-3/TRBV12-4
size: .
J: TRBJ2-2

CDR3: CASSQDGGGRGYGYTF
DNA: TGTGCCAGCAGCCAAGACGGGGGTGGTAGGGGCTATGGCTACACCTTC
D: .
V: TRBV3-1/TRBV3-2
size: .
J: TRBJ1-2

CDR3: CASSPPANSGNTIYF
DNA: TGTGCCAGCTCACCACCCGCCAACTCTGGAAACACCATATATTTT
D: .
V: TRBV18
size: .
J: TRBJ1-3

CDR3: CASSPYGTGQETQYF
DNA: TGTGCCAGCAGTCCCTACGGGACCGGACAAGAGACCCAGTACTTC
D: .
V: TRBV27
size: .
J: TRBJ2-5

CDR3: CASSPRIGRQETQYF
DNA: TGTGCCAGCAGCCCACGGATCGGGAGGCAAGAGACCCAGTACTTC
D: TRBD2
V: TRBV3-1/TRBV3-2
size: .
J: TRBJ2-5

CDR3: CASSTRLAGGQETQYF
DNA: TGCGCCAGCAGCACCCGGCTAGCGGGGGGCCAAGAGACCCAGTACTTC
D: TRBD2
V: TRBV5-1
size: .
J: TRBJ2-5

CDR3: CASATSAETQYF
DNA: TGTGCCAGCGCGACTAGCGCAGAGACCCAGTACTTC
D: TRBD2
V: TRBV2
size: .
J: TRBJ2-5

CDR3: CASSTDSYGYTF
DNA: TGTGCCAGCAGCACGGACAGCTATGGCTACACCTTC
D: .
V: TRBV5-4
size: .
J: TRBJ1-2